This T cell receptor (beta chain) was captured in a study of CD8 T cells in ankylosing spondylitis. Study-wide findings and caveats: What appeared characteristic of ankylosing spondylitis blood was a TCR beta motif of eight highly homologous variants. Existing reports had already noted some motif variants in reactive arthritis synovial fluid and blood. Disease-associated clones were reportedly significantly overrepresented in matched ankylosing spondylitis synovial fluid. Researchers report that disease-linked clones proved CD8+ and relatively rare in peripheral blood.

A remark on this clonotype: What it binds is unknown.

MiXCR, run by TCRdb on the 5' RACE reads, gives a single entry per CDR3 protein. Altogether some 300,000 distinct CDR3 sequences are present, roughly 20% being singletons, with the ten largest covering about 3.7%. The CDR3 spans 12 residues. Trimming took off 4 bases at V and 11 bases at J, with 12 bases between the two ends. Sequences were obtained from blood, either unsorted or a sorted T cell fraction (not recorded which). The TCR originated in a female donor with ankylosing spondylitis or in good health (not recorded which). This chain joins TRBV12-3 or TRBV12-4 and TRBJ1-5; possibly TRBD1 for D (6 bases). The CDR3 DNA is TGTGCCAGCAGTTCTTACAGGGAAGCCCAGCATTTT. Translated: CASSSYREAQHF.